Included here is one T cell receptor (beta chain) sequence, with context. Its antigen is unknown. The sample originates from a study of T cell repertoires in cytomegalovirus infection. Study information: Indicated by public TCR beta signatures were CMV infection and matching HLA type.

This CDR3 comprises 17 residues. Trimming took 1 base from V and 0 from J, leaving 16 bases between them. CDR1 is SQVTM and CDR2 is ANQGSEA in the germline V gene. TCRdb called the reads again in MiXCR, with one record for every CDR3 protein. The data show more than 400,000 distinct CDR3 sequences, with 26% seen just once and over 10% held by the top ten. Regarding the study as a whole: The study found HLA-C-restricted CMV-specific TCR beta clonotypes dominating the ex vivo response. CMV carriers with the relevant HLA were identified by cumulative public TCR beta family frequency.

This TCR came from a human donor in good health (CMV status not recorded). Some clones in this sample may be carry-over from other donors' samples. The chain carries TRBV29-1 and TRBJ1-3, with a weak D call TRBD1 (5 bases). Input material: PBMCs. The CDR3 DNA follows: TGCAGCGTTGAAGGTGTTATTGGGGCAGACTCTGGAAACACCATATATTTT. Its protein product is CSVEGVIGADSGNTIYF.